In its sample, the clone carrying this T cell receptor (beta chain) was seen once. This specimen belongs to a study of blood T cell repertoires in COVID-19. Study-level background: Sites in the United States, Italy and Spain provided acute and convalescent COVID-19 samples.

Trimming took off 5 bases at V and 1 base at J, with 19 bases between the two ends. Germline values: CDR1 SGHTA, CDR2 FQGNSA. The CDR3 spans 17 residues. Authors' methods: Amplifying reference gene primers gave estimates of nucleated cell counts. The method was immunoSEQ multiplex PCR; TCRdb's version includes in-frame clones alone and lacks a portion of them. V and J calls and clone size are as listed in that table; D and trimming were resolved from the DNA. The data contain about 320,000 clones, roughly 88% of them seen just once; the ten biggest clones take up 1.5% to 2%. This chain links TRBV7-2 with TRBJ2-3; a weak D match, TRBD2 (5 bases). Sequencing was carried out using peripheral blood. The receptor was isolated from a woman in her fifties or sixties with acute or convalescent COVID-19. The CDR3 is CASSPRLSGSGTDTQYF. CDR3 nucleotides: TGTGCCAGCAGCCCCAGGCTCAGCGGAAGTGGCACAGATACGCAGTATTTT.